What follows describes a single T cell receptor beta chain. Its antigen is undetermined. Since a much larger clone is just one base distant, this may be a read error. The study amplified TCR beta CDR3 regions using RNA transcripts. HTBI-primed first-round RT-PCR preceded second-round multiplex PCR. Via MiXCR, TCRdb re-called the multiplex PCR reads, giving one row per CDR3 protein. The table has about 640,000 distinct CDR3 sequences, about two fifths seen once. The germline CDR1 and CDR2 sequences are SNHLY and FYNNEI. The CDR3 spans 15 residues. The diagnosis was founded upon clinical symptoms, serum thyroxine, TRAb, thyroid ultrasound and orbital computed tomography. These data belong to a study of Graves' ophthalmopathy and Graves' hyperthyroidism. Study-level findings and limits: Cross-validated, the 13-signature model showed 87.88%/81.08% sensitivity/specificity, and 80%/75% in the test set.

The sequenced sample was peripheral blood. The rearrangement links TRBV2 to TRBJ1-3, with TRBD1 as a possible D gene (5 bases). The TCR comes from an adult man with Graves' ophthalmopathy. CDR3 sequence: CTSRIGAGAGNTIYF. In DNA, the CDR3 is TGTACCAGCAGAATCGGCGCGGGGGCTGGAAACACCATATATTTT.